What follows are 21 T cell receptor beta chains derived from one specimen sequenced in a study of metastatic and nonmetastatic thyroid tumors. TCRdb reprocessed the PCR reads via MiXCR. The table records tens of thousands of clones, around 25% of them present only once. Nobody among the patients had been given any treatment before thyroid surgery. Sequenced: blood. The receptors derive from a male donor with papillary thyroid cancer or a benign thyroid nodule (not recorded which). Some clones in this sample may be carry-over from other donors' samples.

This clone was found many times. The V gene is TRBV2, the J gene TRBJ1-5; D gene ambiguous. CDR3 length equals 13 residues. V lost 7 bases and J lost 3, with 10 bases in between. Germline CDR1 SNHLY, CDR2 FYNNEI. Here the CDR3 reads CASTLETNQPQHF. In DNA, the CDR3 is TGTGCCAGCACCCTGGAGACCAATCAGCCCCAGCATTTT.

This clone was observed at least ten times. The rearrangement uses TRBV18 and TRBJ2-1, with D perhaps TRBD1 or TRBD2 (6 bases each). Trimming stripped 2 bases from V and 5 bases from J, with 10 bases between. In germline, CDR1 is KGHSH, CDR2 LQKENI. This CDR3 region has 14 residues. In nucleotides, the CDR3 is TGTGCCAGCTCACCAACGGGGGCAGACAATGAGCAGTTCTTC. Translation: CASSPTGADNEQFF.

This clone was found a few times. This sequence joins TRBV28 and TRBJ1-4; TRBD1 might be the D (6 bases). Germline assignment: CDR1 MDHEN and CDR2 SYDVKM. V lost 10 bases to trimming and J lost 7 bases, with 19 bases between them. The CDR3 covers 14 residues. CDR3 protein: CATGVRTAGEKLFF. The CDR3 DNA sequence: TGTGCCACCGGTGTGCGGACAGCCGGTGAAAAACTGTTTTTT.

This clone was observed a few times. CDR3 nucleotide sequence: TGTGCCAGCAGTTACCGACAGGGGTACGAGCAGTACTTC. Its translation: CASSYRQGYEQYF. V and J are TRBV6-2 or TRBV6-3 and TRBJ2-7; TRBD1 aligns across 8 bases. Germline CDR1 MNHEY, CDR2 SVGEGT. This CDR3 contains 13 residues. The J segment lost 4 bases and the V segment lost 2 bases, leaving 1 base of the junction unmatched.

This clone was observed many times. The rearrangement joins TRBV10-3 to TRBJ2-7; a possible D gene is TRBD2 (7 bases). CDR1 is ENHRY, CDR2 SYGVKD, per germline. CDR3 size: 12 residues. V lost 6 bases to trimming and J lost 7 bases, with 13 bases between them. The CDR3 spells CAIRGGAGEQYF. The DNA for the CDR3 is TGTGCCATCAGGGGGGGGGCAGGAGAGCAGTACTTC.

The rearrangement links TRBV18 to TRBJ1-1, with a tentative D call TRBD1 (6 bases). Germline assignment: CDR1 KGHSH and CDR2 LQKENI. The CDR3 runs to 16 residues. With 4 bases removed from V and 7 bases from J, the gap between germline ends came to 22 bases. The chain's CDR3 is CASSQEGGGTNGEAFF. In DNA, the CDR3 is TGTGCCAGCTCACAAGAAGGGGGGGGGACGAATGGTGAAGCTTTCTTT. Filled out from reference TRBV18 and TRBJ1-1, the complete variable domain reads NAGVMQNPRHLVRRRGQEARLRCSPMKGHSHVYWYRQLPEEGLKFMVYLQKENIIDESGMPKERFSAEFPKEGPSILRIQQVVRGDSAAYFCASSQEGGGTNGEAFFGQGTRLTVV.

This clone has only a few counts. The rearrangement uses TRBV6-2 or TRBV6-3 and TRBJ2-1; maybe TRBD1 (6 bases). Germline V CDR1 and CDR2: MNHEY, SVGEGT. The CDR3 extends over 17 amino acids. The ends were cut back, 5 bases at V and 2 bases at J, with 19 bases in the middle. The CDR3 DNA sequence: TGTGCCAGCAGTACCGGCCCTTGGCAGGGGACCTACAATGAGCAGTTCTTC. Its translation: CASSTGPWQGTYNEQFF.

This chain links TRBV7-2 with TRBJ1-3; no reliable D call. V shed 2 bases and J shed 0 bases, with 5 bases lying between them. The germline V gene has CDR1 SGHTA and CDR2 FQGNSA. The CDR3 sequence is 14 residues long. CDR3 nucleotides: TGTGCCAGCAGCTTACTCATCTCTGGAAACACCATATATTTT. It encodes CASSLLISGNTIYF.

This clone has just a few counts. This rearrangement joins TRBV12-3 or TRBV12-4 to TRBJ1-6; 10 bases agree with TRBD1. The CDR3 runs 14 residues. V shed 5 bases and J 9 bases; nucleotides not matched to a gene: 4. CDR3 nucleotides: TGTGCCAGCAGTCCGGGACAGGGGTTTTCACCCCTCCACTTT. It translates to CASSPGQGFSPLHF.

About this clone: Sequence at one end of the junction differs from germline and may be a read error. The chain links TRBV19 to TRBJ2-5; D might be TRBD1 or TRBD2, each matching 6 bases. The CDR3 extends over 16 amino acids. Germline V CDR1 and CDR2: LNHDA, SQIVND (reference sequence). The CDR3 DNA reads TGTGCCATTAGTATCGCAGGCAGGGGAGGCGGAGAGACCCAGTACTTC. This translates into CAISIAGRGGGETQYF.

This clone has a handful of counts. The rearrangement joins TRBV11-1 to TRBJ2-1, with 7 bases matching TRBD1. After removal of 6 bases from V and 1 base from J, the junction contained 9 bases not matched to a gene. The CDR3 sequence is 16 residues long. CDR1 and CDR2 (germline): SGHAT, FQDESV (reference sequence). CDR3 sequence: CASRLGWGQSYNEQFF. As DNA, the CDR3 is TGTGCCAGCAGATTGGGGTGGGGACAGTCCTACAATGAGCAGTTCTTC.

This clone was seen more than once but under ten times. The CDR3 here is CASSEGRSTTYEQYF. In DNA form, the CDR3 reads TGTGCCAGCAGTGAAGGGAGGTCAACTACCTACGAGCAGTACTTC. V is TRBV28 and J is TRBJ2-7; tentative D call: TRBD2 (6 bases). Germline CDR1 is MDHEN and CDR2 is SYDVKM. Trimming shortened V by 5 bases and J by 2 bases, and 16 bases separated the two germline ends. This CDR3 is built from 15 residues.

This clone has at least ten counts. The chain combines TRBV7-3 with TRBJ2-6, with no clear D. The ends were cut back, 6 bases at V and 0 bases at J, with 3 bases in the middle. The CDR3 totals 13 residues. Germline V gives CDR1 SGHTA, CDR2 FQGTGA. CDR3 in amino acids: CASRFSGANVLTF. The CDR3 coding sequence is TGTGCCAGCAGGTTCTCTGGGGCCAACGTCCTGACTTTC.

This clone was picked up many times. The chain links TRBV12-3 or TRBV12-4 to TRBJ1-6; the D is unclear. Between the trimmed V and J ends, which lost 6 bases and 9 bases, there was a span of 15 bases. CDR3 length: 14 amino acids. CDR3 region: CASSRSGPISPLHF. DNA for the CDR3: TGTGCCAGCAGCAGATCGGGCCCAATTTCACCCCTCCACTTT.

This clone was counted at least ten times. The J gene is TRBJ1-2, the V gene TRBV6-1; 8 bases agree with TRBD1. Germline V lookup: CDR1 MNHNS, CDR2 SASEGT. Unmatched junction bases numbered 10, after V lost 5 bases and J lost 8 bases. This CDR3 spans 14 amino acids. DNA of the CDR3: TGTGCCAGCAGTAATACCCGGACAGGGAACGGCTACACCTTC. Its translation is CASSNTRTGNGYTF.

This clone was recorded at least ten times. This chain links TRBV7-3 with TRBJ2-3; D is undetermined. Germline assignment: CDR1 SGHTA and CDR2 FQGTGA. CDR3 length: 12 amino acids. V was shortened by 11 bases and J by 2 bases, with 11 bases between the two germline ends. The CDR3 loop is CALLLNTDTQYF. In nucleotides, the CDR3 is TGTGCCCTACTCCTAAACACAGATACGCAGTATTTT.

This clone has ten or more counts. V usage is TRBV7-3 and J usage is TRBJ2-1, with D perhaps matching TRBD2 (6 bases). This CDR3 has 16 amino acids. The V gene's germline CDR1 is SGHTA and CDR2 FQGTGA. Trimming took 3 bases from V and 0 from J, leaving 12 bases between them. Here the CDR3 DNA reads TGTGCCAGCAGCTTCGGTAGCGGCAACTCCTACAATGAGCAGTTCTTC. Translation gives CASSFGSGNSYNEQFF.

This clone occurred many times. This sequence joins TRBV2 and TRBJ1-4, with TRBD1 matching 9 bases. This CDR3 has 20 residues. J lost 2 bases, V lost 2 bases, and 15 bases had no gene match. Looked up from germline, CDR1 is SNHLY and CDR2 is FYNNEI. The CDR3 region is CASSESRGTGSYPTNEKLFF. The CDR3 DNA follows: TGTGCCAGCAGTGAATCCCGGGGGACAGGGTCCTACCCTACTAATGAAAAACTGTTTTTT.

This clone was detected many times. The rearrangement links TRBV28 to TRBJ1-1; D is unresolved. This CDR3 is 14 amino acids long. Germline CDR1 is MDHEN and CDR2 is SYDVKM. Between the trimmed V and J ends, which lost 4 bases and 4 bases, there was a span of 13 bases. CDR3 residues: CASSSPGLGTEAFF. The CDR3 DNA follows: TGTGCCAGCAGTTCCCCAGGCTTAGGCACTGAAGCTTTCTTT.

By sample fraction, this clone is medium-sized. The chain links TRBV18 to TRBJ2-7; no firm D call. V was cut by 0 bases and J by 5 bases, with 14 bases left in between. The length of the CDR3 is 15 residues. The germline V gene encodes CDR1 KGHSH and CDR2 LQKENI. Written as DNA, the CDR3 is TGTGCCAGCTCACCACCGGAGCGAAGTGCCCACGAGCAGTACTTC. It codes for CASSPPERSAHEQYF.

This clone was recorded at least ten times. The V gene is TRBV11-2, the J gene TRBJ1-1; no clear D gene. V lost 1 base and J 3 bases, leaving 9 bases between the germline ends. Germline assignment: CDR1 SGHAT and CDR2 FQNNGV. The CDR3 contains 14 residues. CDR3 protein: CASSLVGGDTEAFF. The CDR3 DNA follows: TGTGCCAGCAGCTTAGTTGGTGGGGACACTGAAGCTTTCTTT.